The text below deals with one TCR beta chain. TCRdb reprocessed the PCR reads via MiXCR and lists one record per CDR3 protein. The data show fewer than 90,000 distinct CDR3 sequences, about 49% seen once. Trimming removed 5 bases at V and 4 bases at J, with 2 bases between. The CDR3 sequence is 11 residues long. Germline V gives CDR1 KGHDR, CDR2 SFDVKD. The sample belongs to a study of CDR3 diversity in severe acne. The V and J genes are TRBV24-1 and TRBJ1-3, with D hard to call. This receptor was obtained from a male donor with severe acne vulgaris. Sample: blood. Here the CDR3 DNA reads TGTGCCACCAGTGGGGGAAACACCATATATTTT. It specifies CATSGGNTIYF.